This TCR beta chain derives from a study of T-cell memory formation after mild COVID-19. Study-level background: TCR clusters were mostly confined to one donor each. Study-level findings and limits: Day 15 to 85 contracting clones showed balanced CD4/CD8; day 15 to 37 expanders favored CD4+.

Germline loops: CDR1 SEHNR, CDR2 FQNEAQ (reference sequence). Trimming removed 6 bases from V and 1 base from J, with 12 bases in between. The CDR3 totals 14 residues. Constant-segment primers were used for 5'RACE, and the resulting TCR alpha and TCR beta cDNA libraries carried sample barcodes and UMIs. TCRdb re-derived calls from the 5' RACE reads in MiXCR, one entry per CDR3 protein. The sample consists of about 470,000 distinct CDR3 sequences, roughly 25% of them appearing once. As to this clonotype: The antigen remains unidentified.

Sequenced material: PBMCs or a T cell subset sorted from them (not recorded which). The clonotype originates from an adult woman who had mild COVID-19 (a few samples of this study predate the infection). Cell type and time point are not known. J is TRBJ1-1 and V is TRBV7-9; D remains unclear. CDR3 nucleotides: TGTGCCAGCAGTGCCACTTACCAGAACACTGAAGCTTTCTTT. It specifies CASSATYQNTEAFF. The full variable domain, completed using reference TRBV7-9 and TRBJ1-1, is DTGVSQNPRHKITKRGQNVTFRCDPISEHNRLYWYRQTLGQGPEFLTYFQNEAQLEKSRLLSDRFSAERPKGSFSTLEIQRTEQGDSAMYLCASSATYQNTEAFFGQGTRLTVV.